This T cell receptor (beta chain) came from a study of T-cell reconstitution after alpha-beta-depleted transplantation in children. CDR3 length: 14 amino acids. Trimming stripped 1 base from V and 7 bases from J, with 13 bases between. Germline values: CDR1 MDHEN, CDR2 SYDVKM. Unique molecular identifiers were used in preparing the TCRbeta library. TCRdb re-derived calls from the PCR reads in MiXCR, one entry per CDR3 protein. The sample has tens of thousands of distinct CDR3 sequences, about 5% seen once. This clonotype was counted between two and nine times. The target antigen is unknown. Points from the study as a whole: T cells produced anew were the main source of T-cell counts and diversity one year after transplant. Some patients owed their high day-60 TCRbeta diversity to surviving recipient T cells and thymic progenitors.

The material sequenced was PBMCs, mostly from graft donor cells, taken 60 days after TCRalphabeta/CD19-depleted stem cell transplant. This TCR derives from a female patient aged 2 to 10 who had a stem cell transplant for aplastic anemia, so the T cells may come from the graft donor. The rearrangement joins TRBV28 to TRBJ2-5; unclear D gene. The CDR3 coding sequence is TGTGCCAGCAGTTTATCGACCCCCCCGGCGACCCAGTACTTC. Encoded protein: CASSLSTPPATQYF.